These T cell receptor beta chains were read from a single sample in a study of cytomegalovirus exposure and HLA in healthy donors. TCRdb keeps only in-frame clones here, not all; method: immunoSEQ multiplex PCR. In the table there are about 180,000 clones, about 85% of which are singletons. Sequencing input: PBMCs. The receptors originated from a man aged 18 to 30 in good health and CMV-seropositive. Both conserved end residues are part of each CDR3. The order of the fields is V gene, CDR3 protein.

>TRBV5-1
CASSPRQFNYGYTF
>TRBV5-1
CASSPGTSGVYNEQFF
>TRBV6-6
CASRTGGALNNEQFF
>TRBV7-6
CASSLSGSEHNEQFF
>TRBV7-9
CASSAQGATEAFF
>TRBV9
CASSGRQGNTGELFF
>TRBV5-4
CASSPRTTKSNTEAFF
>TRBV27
CASSPEQGRGEKLFF
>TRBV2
CASSQLAGVRRNEQFF
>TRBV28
CASSATPGKRGYNEQFF
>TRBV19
CASSNQGNTEAFF
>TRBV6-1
CASSDWDREGDQPQHF